The 14 T cell receptor beta chains reported below all come from one sample, sequenced in a study of T-cell reconstitution after alpha-beta-depleted transplantation in children. Unique molecular identifiers featured in how the TCRbeta library was prepared. TCRdb used MiXCR to reprocess the PCR reads, holding one entry per CDR3 protein. The sample shows nearly 350,000 distinct CDR3 sequences, about 17% of them seen only once. This sample comprised PBMCs, mostly from graft donor cells, obtained 360 days after TCRalphabeta/CD19-depleted stem cell transplant. Receptors originate from a male patient aged 2 to 9 who had a stem cell transplant for acute lymphoblastic leukemia, so the T cells may come from the graft donor.

This clonotype has more than one count but fewer than ten. The chain combines TRBV5-1 with TRBJ2-5, with D unclear. Germline CDR1 is SGHRS and CDR2 is YFSETQ. V dropped 0 bases and J dropped 5 bases, with 11 bases sitting between them. This CDR3 comprises 14 residues. The CDR3 DNA is TGCGCCAGCAGCTTGGCCAGTGAATTGGAGACCCAGTACTTC. Amino acids: CASSLASELETQYF.

The chain links TRBV6-2 or TRBV6-3 to TRBJ2-3; 8 bases are a match to TRBD1. With 6 bases clipped from V and 1 base from J, the junction kept 9 bases outside the gene matches. Germline values: CDR1 MNHEY, CDR2 SVGEGT. This CDR3 region has 16 residues. The CDR3 here is CASRKSGTGRTDTQYF. CDR3 in DNA: TGTGCCAGCAGGAAGTCCGGGACAGGACGCACAGATACGCAGTATTTT.

The chain uses TRBV20-1 and TRBJ2-1; 10 bases map to TRBD2. The CDR3 has 17 amino acids. CDR1 and CDR2 (germline): DFQATT, SNEGSKA (reference sequence). V was clipped by 2 bases and J by 2 bases; unmatched bases: 9. This CDR3 reads CSARPSGRARAYNEQFF. CDR3 in DNA: TGCAGTGCTAGACCTAGCGGGAGAGCTCGGGCCTACAATGAGCAGTTCTTC.

This clonotype was found many times. J is TRBJ2-6 and V is TRBV29-1; D may match TRBD1 or TRBD2 (5 bases each). Germline V gene lookup returns CDR1 SQVTM and CDR2 ANQGSEA. The CDR3 spans 14 residues. Deletions cut 6 bases from V and 0 bases from J, with 9 bases between. The CDR3: CSVRGLSGANVLTF. DNA for the CDR3: TGCAGCGTCCGGGGCCTCTCTGGGGCCAACGTCCTGACTTTC.

This clonotype was detected ten times or more. The chain is built from TRBV28 and TRBJ2-1; the match to TRBD2 covers 7 bases. CDR3 size: 14 residues. Germline lookup yields CDR1 MDHEN and CDR2 SYDVKM. With 6 bases clipped from V and 6 bases from J, the junction kept 8 bases outside the gene matches. CDR3 nucleotides: TGTGCCAGCAGCATACCCGGGACTATCAATGAGCAGTTCTTC. It is translated as CASSIPGTINEQFF. The full variable domain, rest sourced from reference TRBV28 and TRBJ2-1, is DVKVTQSSRYLVKRTGEKVFLECVQDMDHENMFWYRQDPGLGLRLIYFSYDVKMKEKGDIPEGYSVSREKKERFSLILESASTNQTSMYLCASSIPGTINEQFFGPGTRLTVL.

The chain carries TRBV27 and TRBJ2-1; D is ambiguous. The CDR3 is made up of 15 amino acids. Germline V gene sequence: CDR1 MNHEY, CDR2 SMNVEV (reference sequence). V lost 5 bases to trimming and J lost 5 bases, with 16 bases between them. CDR3: CASSNQVSGDNEQFF. CDR3 in DNA: TGTGCCAGCAGTAATCAGGTTTCTGGGGACAATGAGCAGTTCTTC.

The CDR3 coding sequence is TGTGCCAGCAGCCAAGATCCGGCTAGCGGGAGGGCCAACACCGGGGAGCTGTTTTTT. It yields the protein CASSQDPASGRANTGELFF. This chain uses TRBV3-1 with TRBJ2-2, with 12 positions matching TRBD2. Per the germline V gene, CDR1 is LGHDT and CDR2 is YNNKEL (reference sequence). This CDR3 is 19 amino acids long. V dropped 0 bases and J dropped 2; count of bases not matched to a gene: 7.

The sample holds one count of this clonotype. The chain uses TRBV7-6 and TRBJ2-7, with D perhaps being TRBD1 or TRBD2 (5 bases each). V was trimmed by 0 bases and J by 4 bases, leaving 10 bases between them. This CDR3 has 14 amino acids. Germline V gives CDR1 SGHVS, CDR2 FNYEAQ. DNA for the CDR3: TGTGCCAGCAGCTTAGCGGGACCGCTATACGAGCAGTACTTC. Translation: CASSLAGPLYEQYF.

This clonotype has more than one count but fewer than ten. The chain employs TRBV27 and TRBJ2-1; maybe TRBD1 (5 bases). The CDR3 extends over 16 amino acids. Germline V gene sequence: CDR1 MNHEY, CDR2 SMNVEV (reference sequence). Trimming pared 7 bases from V and 0 bases from J, leaving 16 bases between. The CDR3 is CASKIGDSYSYNEQFF. The CDR3, as DNA: TGTGCCAGCAAGATCGGAGACAGCTACTCCTACAATGAGCAGTTCTTC.

This rearrangement joins TRBV7-9 to TRBJ2-1; TRBD2 matches at 9 bases. The CDR3 runs to 17 residues. V lost 3 bases to trimming and J lost 9 bases; unmatched junction nucleotides: 15. In germline, CDR1 is SEHNR, CDR2 FQNEAQ (reference sequence). The CDR3 here is CASSLERALAGVFEQFF. CDR3 DNA sequence: TGTGCCAGCAGCTTGGAAAGGGCCTTAGCGGGAGTGTTTGAGCAGTTCTTC.

This clonotype was seen a handful of times. The chain employs TRBV20-1 and TRBJ2-7; D perhaps matches TRBD1 (5 bases). Germline assignment: CDR1 DFQATT and CDR2 SNEGSKA (reference sequence). Trimming left V 8 bases short and J 2 bases short, with 13 bases between. The CDR3 is made up of 12 amino acids. CDR3: CSSYRFPYEQYF. CDR3 DNA: TGCAGTTCCTACAGGTTCCCCTACGAGCAGTACTTC.

This clonotype occurred many times. The chain recombines TRBV5-6 with TRBJ2-5, with TRBD1 matching over 9 bases. Germline-derived CDR1 and CDR2 are SGHDT and YYEEEE. This CDR3 contains 17 residues. With 5 bases clipped from V and 5 bases from J, the junction kept 16 bases outside the gene matches. CDR3: CASSFSRTGEEQETQYF. CDR3 nucleotide sequence: TGTGCCAGCAGTTTTTCTCGGACAGGGGAGGAACAGGAGACCCAGTACTTC. The full variable domain, its missing parts supplied by reference TRBV5-6 and TRBJ2-5, is DAGVTQSPTHLIKTRGQQVTLRCSPKSGHDTVSWYQQALGQGPQFIFQYYEEEERQRGNFPDRFSGHQFPNYSSELNVNALLLGDSALYLCASSFSRTGEEQETQYFGPGTRLLVL.

The chain joins TRBV4-1 to TRBJ2-7, with no clear D. This CDR3 contains 15 residues. From germline, CDR1 is MGHRA and CDR2 YSYEKL. V was clipped by 2 bases and J by 0 bases, with 11 bases between them. The CDR3 protein is CASSQYEADSYEQYF. The CDR3 DNA reads TGCGCCAGCAGCCAATACGAGGCGGACTCCTACGAGCAGTACTTC.

This clonotype appeared a few times. The chain has TRBV4-2 and TRBJ2-1, with 14 bases fitting TRBD2. The CDR3 sequence is 19 residues long. Looked up from germline, CDR1 is LGHNA and CDR2 is YNFKEQ. Trimming at V came to 4 bases and at J to 2 bases, leaving 10 bases not matched to a gene. CDR3 DNA: TGTGCCAGCAGCCGAGGACTAGCGGGAGGTCCCCTCACCTACAATGAGCAGTTCTTC. Encoded protein: CASSRGLAGGPLTYNEQFF.